This entry features one T cell receptor (beta chain) sequence. The entry originates in a study of brain T cells in children with intractable seizures. Assay used: immunoSEQ multiplex PCR; TCRdb lists only in-frame clones, some missing. In the table there are 50,000 to 80,000 clones, 95% to 96% of which are singletons. This CDR3 is 15 amino acids long. V lost 5 bases, J lost 0 bases, and 4 bases stayed unmatched. Per germline, CDR1 LGHDT and CDR2 YNNKEL (reference sequence). The chain has TRBV3-1 (or the pseudogene TRBV3-2) and TRBJ1-5; TRBD1 agrees at 7 bases. The clonotype was recovered from a boy younger than two with focal cortical dysplasia and intractable seizures. Sequenced material: peripheral blood, taken at surgery. The CDR3 nucleotides are TGTGCCAGCAGCACGGGACAGTATAGCAATCAGCCCCAGCATTTT. As protein: CASSTGQYSNQPQHF.